This entry features one TCR beta chain sequence. These data belong to a study of long-term antiretroviral therapy in people with HIV. Trimming took off 1 base at V and 0 bases at J, with 14 bases between the two ends. The CDR3 length is 17 residues. The V gene's germline CDR1 is SGHAT and CDR2 FQNNGV. It was version v3.0 of the immunoSEQ assay that was run at survey level. Assay: immunoSEQ multiplex PCR; the TCRdb copy retains only in-frame clones and omits some. This sample carries approximately 35,000 clones, around 94% of them seen once, and the ten largest clones take around 3.8%. The receptor was isolated from a woman aged 45-59 years with HIV. Here the sequenced sample was unsorted PBMCs, taken around 5.5 years after starting antiretroviral therapy. The rearrangement links TRBV11-2 to TRBJ2-3, with D uncertain. The CDR3 spells CASSLGAAKPSTDTQYF. The DNA for the CDR3 is TGTGCCAGCAGCTTAGGGGCCGCTAAACCAAGCACAGATACGCAGTATTTT.